This TCR beta chain was recorded in a study of control samples from healthy donors and cancer patients. CDR1 is SGHVS, CDR2 FQNEAQ, per germline. Trimming cost V 3 bases and J 4 bases, with 12 bases left between them. This CDR3 is 14 amino acids long. Sequencing used immunoSEQ multiplex PCR; TCRdb keeps in-frame clones, though not all of them. The data contain 150,000 to 200,000 clones, around 90% of them singletons. The rearrangement links TRBV7-8 to TRBJ2-5, with D maybe TRBD1 (6 bases). Input material: blood. The TCR originated in a man aged 25 to 45 in good health. This chain's CDR3 is CASSFSGDAETQYF. For the CDR3, the DNA is TGTGCCAGCAGCTTTTCAGGGGACGCAGAGACCCAGTACTTC.